Listed here is a single T cell receptor (beta chain). What it recognizes is unknown. Analyses pooled second doses at about 4 or about 12 weeks. TCRdb's table, derived via immunoSEQ multiplex PCR, lists solely in-frame clones and lacks some. The data contain 50,000 or so clones, around nine tenths of them seen just once; the ten biggest clones take up less than 6%. The data derive from a study of T cell responses to AZD1222 COVID-19 vaccine. The germline V gene encodes CDR1 SGHTA and CDR2 FQGTGA. This CDR3 has 14 amino acids. V lost 1 base and J lost 2, with 8 bases in between. Study-level findings and limits: Spike-specific TCR breadth and depth rose after two AZD1222 doses. Donors were chiefly white British, with a greater number of females, and clonal diversity was perhaps underestimated. At 160-218 and 743-854, vaccine-associated CD4 TCRs were dominant, and they spanned spike.

This sample comprised peripheral blood, obtained 28 days after the second AZD1222 dose. The V call is TRBV7-3, the J call TRBJ1-1; possible D gene TRBD1, 5 bases. This TCR was sampled from an adult who received the AZD1222 COVID-19 vaccine. The CDR3 DNA is TGTGCCAGCAGCTTAAGTGGGGGTAACACTGAAGCTTTCTTT. Translation: CASSLSGGNTEAFF.